This TCR beta chain was sequenced during a study of blood T cells in healthy people across ages. Germline loops: CDR1 MNHNY, CDR2 SVGAGI (reference sequence). V was clipped by 6 bases and J by 0 bases; unmatched bases: 8. This CDR3 has 17 residues. Primers used in a second PCR of about 6 to 11 cycles were a sample-barcoded 5' primer and a J-beta primer mix. Every molecule of cDNA carried a tag from a template-switch adaptor with 12 random nucleotides. Each CDR3 protein is one row after TCRdb ran MiXCR on the 5' RACE reads. The table records approximately 940,000 distinct CDR3 sequences, around 48% of them present only once.

This TCR was sampled from a man under 40 in good health. Input material: blood. The genes are TRBV6-6 and TRBJ2-1; 10 nucleotides agree with TRBD1. CDR3 coding DNA: TGTGCCAGCAGAACCGGACAGGGGGGGAGCTCCTACAATGAGCAGTTCTTC. Its translation: CASRTGQGGSSYNEQFF.